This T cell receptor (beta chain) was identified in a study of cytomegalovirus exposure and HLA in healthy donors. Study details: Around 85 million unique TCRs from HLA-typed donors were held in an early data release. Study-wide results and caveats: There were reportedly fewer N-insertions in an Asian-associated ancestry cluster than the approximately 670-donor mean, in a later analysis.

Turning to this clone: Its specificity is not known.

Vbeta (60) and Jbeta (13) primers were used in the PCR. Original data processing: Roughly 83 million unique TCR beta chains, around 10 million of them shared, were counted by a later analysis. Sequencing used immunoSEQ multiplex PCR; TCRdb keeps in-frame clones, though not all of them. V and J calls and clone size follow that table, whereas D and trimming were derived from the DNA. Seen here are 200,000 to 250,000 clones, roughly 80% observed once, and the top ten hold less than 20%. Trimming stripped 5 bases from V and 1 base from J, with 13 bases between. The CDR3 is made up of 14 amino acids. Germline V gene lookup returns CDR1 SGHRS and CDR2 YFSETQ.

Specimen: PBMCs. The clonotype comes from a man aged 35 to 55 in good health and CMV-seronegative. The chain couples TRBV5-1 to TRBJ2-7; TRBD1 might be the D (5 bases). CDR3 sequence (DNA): TGCGCCAGCAGTTTAGACAGCTTTTCCTACGAGCAGTACTTC. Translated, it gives CASSLDSFSYEQYF.